This TCR beta chain was recorded in a study of T-cell reconstitution after alpha-beta-depleted transplantation in children (TCRdb year 2016). Some background on the complete study: T-cell immune reconstitution after TCRalphabeta/CD19-depleted allogeneic hematopoietic cell transplantation in children was quantitatively tracked in the study by means of TCR repertoire profiling.

For this clonotype: Its specific antigen is unknown. There are no base qualities to consult, and no much larger clone falls within one base.

V is cut by 3 bases and J by 5 bases, and the space between the germline ends is 10 bases. The CDR3 runs 12 amino acids, cysteine and phenylalanine included. Of the read, only the CDR3 DNA is kept; its 36 bases are in frame from base 1. From the germline V gene (reference sequence), CDR1 is DFQATT and CDR2 is SNEGSKA. What the research found in general, with its limitations: In some patients, the high TCRbeta diversity seen at day 60 was put down to recipient T cells and intrathymic progenitors that had survived conditioning. Hyperexpanded clone frequencies declined over subsequent months; after one year, T-cell counts and TCRbeta diversity were mostly attributed to newly produced T cells. The apparently early recovery of alphabetaT-cell counts about two months after transplant reportedly depended on only several hundred rapidly expanded clones that came from non-depleted graft cells.

In the paper's terms, the treatment or condition label means: allogeneic hematopoietic cell transplantation with graft depleted of TCRalphabeta T cells and CD19 B cells. The transplant recipients were children given TCRalphabeta/CD19-depleted allogeneic hematopoietic cell grafts. The method behind the library was PCR. The sequencer was an Illumina HiSeq 2500. TCR library preparation used molecular barcoding, with unique molecular identifiers applied to normalize quantification of the TCRbeta repertoire. In TCRdb, the public reads were trimmed at Q25 with fastp and aligned with MiXCR, with productive beta chains retained. Every entry covers one CDR3 protein and lists the most common genes and DNA from its rows. The sample table holds around 490,000 distinct CDR3 sequences, of which about an eighth were seen once. The top ten constitute 14% of the sample.

The sequencing used PBMCs, mostly from graft donor cells, collected 180 days after TCRalphabeta/CD19-depleted stem cell transplant. The rearranged segments are TRBV20-1 and TRBJ1-2, and perhaps TRBD1 as D gene, on 5 matching bases. This TCR came from a female patient between 2 and 10 years old who had a stem cell transplant for aplastic anemia, so the T cells may come from the graft donor. The CDR3 has the sequence CSASQGLYGYTF. The DNA sequence is given as TGCAGTGCTAGCCAGGGCCTTTATGGCTACACCTTC.